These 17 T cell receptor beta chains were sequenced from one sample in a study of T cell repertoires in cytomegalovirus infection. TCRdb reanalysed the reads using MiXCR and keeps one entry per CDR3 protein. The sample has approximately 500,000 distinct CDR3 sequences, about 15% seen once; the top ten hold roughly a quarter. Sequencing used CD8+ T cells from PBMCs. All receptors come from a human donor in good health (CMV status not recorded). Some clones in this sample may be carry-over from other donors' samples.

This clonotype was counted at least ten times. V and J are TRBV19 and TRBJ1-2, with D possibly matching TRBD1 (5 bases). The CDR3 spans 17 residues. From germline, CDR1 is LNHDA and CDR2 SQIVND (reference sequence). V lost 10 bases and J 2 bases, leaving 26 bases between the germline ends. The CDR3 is CATYRGTRADPNYGYTF. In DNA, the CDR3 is TGTGCCACTTATAGGGGAACACGCGCCGATCCGAACTATGGCTACACCTTC.

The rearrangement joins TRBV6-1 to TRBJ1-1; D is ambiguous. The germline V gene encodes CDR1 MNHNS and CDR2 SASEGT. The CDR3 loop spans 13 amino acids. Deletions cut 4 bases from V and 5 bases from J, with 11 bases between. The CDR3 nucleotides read TGTGCCAGCAGTGTTTCTGGGAGGACTGAAGCTTTCTTT. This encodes CASSVSGRTEAFF.

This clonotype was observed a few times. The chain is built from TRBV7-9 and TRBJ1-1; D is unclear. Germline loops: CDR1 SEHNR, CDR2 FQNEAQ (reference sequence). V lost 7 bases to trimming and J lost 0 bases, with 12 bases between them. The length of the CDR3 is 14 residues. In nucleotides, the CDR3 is TGTGCCAGCACCGTCCCCCAGTTGAACACTGAAGCTTTCTTT. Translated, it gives CASTVPQLNTEAFF.

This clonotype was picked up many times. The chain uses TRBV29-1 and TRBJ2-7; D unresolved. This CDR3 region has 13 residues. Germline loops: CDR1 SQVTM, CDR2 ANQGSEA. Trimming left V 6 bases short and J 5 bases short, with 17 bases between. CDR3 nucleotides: TGCAGCGTGCGCGAGCCGGGTGGCAACGAGCAGTACTTC. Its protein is CSVREPGGNEQYF.

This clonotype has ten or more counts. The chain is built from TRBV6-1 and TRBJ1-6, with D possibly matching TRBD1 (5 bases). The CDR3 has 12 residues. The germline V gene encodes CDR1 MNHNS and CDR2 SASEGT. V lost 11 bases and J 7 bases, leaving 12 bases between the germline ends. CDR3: CARFSGNSPLHF. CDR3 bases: TGTGCCCGGTTCTCAGGGAATTCACCCCTCCACTTT.

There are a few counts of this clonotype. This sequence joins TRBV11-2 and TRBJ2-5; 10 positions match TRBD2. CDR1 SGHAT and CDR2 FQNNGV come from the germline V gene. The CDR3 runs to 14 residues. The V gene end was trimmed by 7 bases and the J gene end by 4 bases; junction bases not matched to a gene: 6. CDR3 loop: CASNSAGGLETQYF. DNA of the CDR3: TGTGCCAGCAACTCAGCGGGGGGGTTAGAGACCCAGTACTTC.

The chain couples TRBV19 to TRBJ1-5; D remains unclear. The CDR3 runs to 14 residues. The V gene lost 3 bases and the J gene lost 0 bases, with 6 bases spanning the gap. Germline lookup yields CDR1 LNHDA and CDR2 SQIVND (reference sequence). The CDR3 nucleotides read TGTGCCAGTAGTATGGGCGGTAGCAATCAGCCCCAGCATTTT. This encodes CASSMGGSNQPQHF. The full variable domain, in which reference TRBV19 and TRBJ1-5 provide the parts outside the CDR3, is DGGITQSPKYLFRKEGQNVTLSCEQNLNHDAMYWYRQDPGQGLRLIYYSQIVNDFQKGDIAEGYSVSREKKESFPLTVTSAQKNPTAFYLCASSMGGSNQPQHFGDGTRLSIL.

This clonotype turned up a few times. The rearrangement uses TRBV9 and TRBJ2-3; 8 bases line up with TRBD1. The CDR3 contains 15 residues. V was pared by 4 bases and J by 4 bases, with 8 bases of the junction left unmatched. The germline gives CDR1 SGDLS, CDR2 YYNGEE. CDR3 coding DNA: TGTGCCAGCAGCAGTGGACAGGGTTTCGCAGATACGCAGTATTTT. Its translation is CASSSGQGFADTQYF.

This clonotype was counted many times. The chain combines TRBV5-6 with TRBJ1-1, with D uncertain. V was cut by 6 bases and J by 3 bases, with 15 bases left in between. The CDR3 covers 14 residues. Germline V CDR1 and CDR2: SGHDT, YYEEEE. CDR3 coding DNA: TGTGCCAGCACCGTTACTCCTCTCGACACTGAAGCTTTCTTT. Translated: CASTVTPLDTEAFF.

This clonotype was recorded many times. DNA of the CDR3: TGTGCCAGCAGCTTCCCCAGCGGATTATCCTACAATGAGCAGTTCTTC. Its translation: CASSFPSGLSYNEQFF. The V gene is TRBV7-9, the J gene TRBJ2-1; perhaps TRBD2 as D (5 bases). In germline, CDR1 is SEHNR, CDR2 FQNEAQ (reference sequence). The V and J ends lost 3 bases and 1 base respectively, with 13 bases between them. CDR3 length: 16 amino acids.

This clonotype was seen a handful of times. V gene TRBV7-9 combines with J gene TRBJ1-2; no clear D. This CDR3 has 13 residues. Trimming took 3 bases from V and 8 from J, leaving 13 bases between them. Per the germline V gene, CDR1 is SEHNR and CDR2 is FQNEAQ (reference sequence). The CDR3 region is CASSFGDVEGYTF. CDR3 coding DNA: TGTGCCAGCAGCTTCGGGGATGTGGAGGGCTACACCTTC.

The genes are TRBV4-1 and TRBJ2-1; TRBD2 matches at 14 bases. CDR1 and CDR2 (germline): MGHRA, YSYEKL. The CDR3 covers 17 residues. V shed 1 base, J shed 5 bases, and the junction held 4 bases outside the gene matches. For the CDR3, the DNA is TGCGCCAGCAGCCAAGTTTCGACTAGCGGGAGGGACAATGAGCAGTTCTTC. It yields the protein CASSQVSTSGRDNEQFF.

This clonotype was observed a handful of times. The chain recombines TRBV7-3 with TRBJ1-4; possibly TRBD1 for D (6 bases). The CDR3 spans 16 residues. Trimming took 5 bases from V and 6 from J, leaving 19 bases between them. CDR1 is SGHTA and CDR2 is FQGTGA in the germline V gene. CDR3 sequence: CASSRDRLGLDEKLFF. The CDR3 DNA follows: TGTGCCAGCAGCCGAGACAGGTTGGGGTTGGATGAAAAACTGTTTTTT.

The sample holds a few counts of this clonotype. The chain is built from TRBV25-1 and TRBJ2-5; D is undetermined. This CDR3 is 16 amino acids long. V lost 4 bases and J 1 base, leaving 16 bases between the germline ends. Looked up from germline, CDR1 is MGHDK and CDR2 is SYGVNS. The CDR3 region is CASSGSYLIGQETQYF. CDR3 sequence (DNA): TGTGCCAGCAGTGGTTCCTACCTTATAGGCCAAGAGACCCAGTACTTC.

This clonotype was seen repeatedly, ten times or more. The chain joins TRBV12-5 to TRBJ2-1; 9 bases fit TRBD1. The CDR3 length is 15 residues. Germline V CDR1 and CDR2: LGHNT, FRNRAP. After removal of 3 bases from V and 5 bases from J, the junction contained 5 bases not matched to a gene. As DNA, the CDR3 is TGTGCTAGTGGTTTCAGGACAGGGGACCACAATGAGCAGTTCTTC. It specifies CASGFRTGDHNEQFF.

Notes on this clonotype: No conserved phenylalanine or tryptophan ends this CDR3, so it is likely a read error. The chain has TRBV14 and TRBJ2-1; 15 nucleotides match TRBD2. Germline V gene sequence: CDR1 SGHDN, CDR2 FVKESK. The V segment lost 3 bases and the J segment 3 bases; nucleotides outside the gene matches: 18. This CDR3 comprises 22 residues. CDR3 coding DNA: TGTGCCAGCAGCCATGGGACAGGGGGACTAGCGGGAGGTCTTGCTTTCTACAATGAGCAGTTCTTA. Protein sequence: CASSHGTGGLAGGLAFYNEQFL.

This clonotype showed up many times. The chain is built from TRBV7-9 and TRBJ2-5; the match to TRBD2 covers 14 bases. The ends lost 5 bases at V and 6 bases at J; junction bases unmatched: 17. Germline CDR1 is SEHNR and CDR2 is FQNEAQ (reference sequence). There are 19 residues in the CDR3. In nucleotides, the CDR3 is TGTGCCAGCAGCCCAAACCGACTAGCGGGGGGGCCGAAAGTAAAGACCCAGTACTTC. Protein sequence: CASSPNRLAGGPKVKTQYF.